Presented here are 23 T cell receptor beta chains from one specimen sequenced in a study of shared clonotypes between healthy human individuals. TCRdb's copy holds only in-frame clones and misses some; the assay was immunoSEQ multiplex PCR. This sample has about 2.3 million clones, with under 95% found just once. The sequenced sample was naive CD4+ T cells from PBMCs. Described subset: CD45RA+ positively selected. These receptor sequences come from a man aged 18 to 29 in good health. Some clones in this sample may be carry-over from other donors' samples.

The V and J genes are TRBV28 and TRBJ1-1; D is unclear. The CDR3 is 15 amino acids. The germline CDR1 and CDR2 sequences are MDHEN and SYDVKM. The V gene lost 4 bases and the J gene lost 1 base, with 13 bases spanning the gap. CDR3 nucleotides: TGTGCCAGCAGTTCCCCTAAAACGGGGAACACTGAAGCTTTCTTT. Translated: CASSSPKTGNTEAFF.

The V gene is TRBV6-1, the J gene TRBJ2-7, with D tentatively TRBD2 (5 bases). The CDR3 contains 14 residues. V shed 7 bases and J shed 3 bases, with 16 bases lying between them. CDR1 MNHNS and CDR2 SASEGT come from the germline V gene. The CDR3 loop is CASTQQGSFYEQYF. The CDR3 DNA is TGTGCCAGCACCCAGCAAGGGAGTTTCTACGAGCAGTACTTC.

Concerning this clone: This sample also contains other DNA sequences that code for the same CDR3. This sequence joins TRBV18 and TRBJ2-3, with a possible D match to TRBD2 (6 bases). The V end was cut by 3 bases, the J end by 5 bases, with 9 bases between. CDR1 and CDR2 from the germline V gene are KGHSH and LQKENI. This CDR3 spans 13 amino acids. The CDR3 sequence is CASSPRRGDTQYF. In DNA, the CDR3 is TGTGCCAGCTCACCCCGGCGGGGAGATACGCAGTATTTT.

In this sample, this clone turned up once. The V gene is TRBV18, the J gene TRBJ1-4; D call uncertain. From germline, CDR1 is KGHSH and CDR2 LQKENI. The CDR3 sequence is 14 residues long. Trimming took 4 bases from V and 7 from J, leaving 13 bases between them. The chain's CDR3 is CASSRRERGEKLFF. The CDR3 DNA reads TGTGCCAGCTCACGCCGGGAGCGGGGTGAAAAACTGTTTTTT.

The chain couples TRBV30 to TRBJ2-7, with D unclear. Trimming cost V 1 base and J 4 bases, with 11 bases left between them. This CDR3 region has 13 residues. CDR1 and CDR2 from the germline V gene are GTSNPN and SVGIG (reference sequence). The CDR3 here is CAWSEFEPYEQYF. The CDR3 DNA reads TGTGCCTGGAGTGAATTTGAACCATACGAGCAGTACTTC.

A single count supports this clone. This chain connects TRBV5-1 to TRBJ2-2; 7 positions agree with TRBD2. Unmatched junction bases numbered 9, after V lost 3 bases and J lost 4 bases. Germline CDR1 SGHRS, CDR2 YFSETQ. The CDR3 is made up of 16 amino acids. The CDR3 reads CASSSGLYLITGELFF. The CDR3 coding sequence is TGCGCCAGCAGCTCGGGACTATACCTTATCACCGGGGAGCTGTTTTTT.

The chain is built from TRBV5-1 and TRBJ2-2; the D call may be TRBD1 or TRBD2 (5 bases each). CDR1 is SGHRS and CDR2 is YFSETQ in the germline V gene. The V and J ends lost 2 bases and 6 bases respectively, with 14 bases between them. The CDR3 is 15 residues long. The CDR3 DNA follows: TGCGCCAGCAGCTTCCGGGACGATGCAGCCGGGGAGCTGTTTTTT. Residues: CASSFRDDAAGELFF.

This sequence joins TRBV5-4 and TRBJ2-3; 7 bases are shared with TRBD2. The V gene end was trimmed by 4 bases and the J gene end by 3 bases; junction bases not matched to a gene: 5. The CDR3 is 14 residues long. Germline V gene sequence: CDR1 SGHNT, CDR2 YYREEE (reference sequence). The CDR3 protein is CASSPRLATDTQYF. CDR3 in DNA: TGTGCCAGCAGCCCCCGACTAGCAACAGATACGCAGTATTTT.

The chain recombines TRBV7-3 with TRBJ2-3, with 8 positions matching TRBD2. The ends lost 5 bases at V and 2 bases at J; junction bases unmatched: 3. The CDR3 spans 14 residues. In germline, CDR1 is SGHTA, CDR2 FQGTGA. The CDR3 region has the DNA TGTGCCAGCAGCATTAGCGGGGACACAGATACGCAGTATTTT. This gives the protein CASSISGDTDTQYF.

This rearrangement joins TRBV5-1 to TRBJ2-5, with D perhaps TRBD1 (6 bases). The V end lost 6 bases, the J end lost 1 base, and 16 bases lay between the germline ends. Germline values: CDR1 SGHRS, CDR2 YFSETQ. The CDR3 is made up of 15 amino acids. The CDR3 region is CASNEGQGTQETQYF. The CDR3 DNA reads TGCGCCAGCAATGAGGGGCAGGGGACCCAAGAGACCCAGTACTTC.

The genes are TRBV2 and TRBJ2-1; D is ambiguous. V lost 5 bases and J 6 bases, leaving 14 bases between the germline ends. The CDR3 has 14 amino acids. CDR1 is SNHLY, CDR2 FYNNEI, per germline. CDR3 coding DNA: TGTGCCAGCAGTAGCAGCGAGTCTTTCAATGAGCAGTTCTTC. Its translation is CASSSSESFNEQFF.

V and J are TRBV5-1 and TRBJ1-3, with D uncertain. CDR3 length equals 14 residues. The germline V gene has CDR1 SGHRS and CDR2 YFSETQ. The V end lost 2 bases, the J end lost 4 bases, and 10 bases lay between the germline ends. CDR3 protein: CASSFNYGGNTIYF. In DNA, the CDR3 is TGCGCCAGCAGCTTCAATTATGGCGGAAACACCATATATTTT.

Details on this clone: One junction end does not reproduce the germline sequence, and a read error may be involved. The CDR3 loop is CVSSRQGFYEQYF. CDR3 nucleotides: TGTGTCAGTAGTAGACAGGGCTTCTACGAGCAGTACTTC. This chain uses TRBV19 with TRBJ2-5, with 7 bases identical to TRBD1. The DNA end is more similar to TRBJ2-7, so the J call may be wrong. This CDR3 is 13 amino acids long. Germline assignment: CDR1 LNHDA and CDR2 SQIVND (reference sequence).

Here the CDR3 DNA reads TGCGCCAGCAGCTTGGATGGGCGAGGCAGGGCAGCGATTTTAGAGACCCAGTACTTC. Translated, it gives CASSLDGRGRAAILETQYF. The rearrangement joins TRBV5-1 to TRBJ2-5; D is possibly TRBD1 (5 bases). CDR1 and CDR2 from the germline V gene are SGHRS and YFSETQ. The CDR3 runs 19 residues. The V and J ends lost 0 bases and 4 bases respectively, with 25 bases between them.

A single count supports this clone. The rearrangement joins TRBV6-5 to TRBJ1-6; 10 nucleotides align to TRBD1. The CDR3 length is 14 residues. The V gene's germline CDR1 is MNHEY and CDR2 SVGAGI. With V trimmed by 8 bases and J by 11 bases, 9 bases remained unmatched. The CDR3 nucleotides read TGTGCCAGCGGGATGACAGGGGGCAAGACACCCCTCCACTTT. Its protein is CASGMTGGKTPLHF.

The chain recombines TRBV2 with TRBJ2-5; D might be TRBD1 (6 bases). This CDR3 has 13 residues. Germline V lookup: CDR1 SNHLY, CDR2 FYNNEI. The V gene lost 7 bases and the J gene lost 2 bases, with 11 bases spanning the gap. The CDR3 region is CASMGARQETQYF. In DNA, the CDR3 is TGTGCCAGCATGGGGGCCCGACAAGAGACCCAGTACTTC.

The rearrangement uses TRBV14 and TRBJ1-1; perhaps TRBD1 as D (5 bases). There are 15 residues in the CDR3. Germline V gene lookup returns CDR1 SGHDN and CDR2 FVKESK. V lost 2 bases and J 4 bases, leaving 14 bases between the germline ends. CDR3 amino acids: CASSQYSWRGTEAFF. CDR3 nucleotides: TGTGCCAGCAGCCAATACTCGTGGAGGGGCACTGAAGCTTTCTTT.

The rearrangement links TRBV29-1 to TRBJ1-4; tentatively, D is TRBD1 (6 bases). Germline V CDR1 and CDR2: SQVTM, ANQGSEA. The CDR3 has 14 residues. V was pared by 7 bases and J by 3 bases, with 15 bases between. CDR3 amino acids: CSAGPRTANEKLFF. DNA of the CDR3: TGCAGCGCCGGTCCTCGGACAGCTAATGAAAAACTGTTTTTT.

The chain uses TRBV28 and TRBJ2-5; tentatively, D is TRBD2 (6 bases). The CDR3 has 15 residues. Trimming stripped 8 bases from V and 5 bases from J, with 21 bases between. Germline CDR1 is MDHEN and CDR2 is SYDVKM. The CDR3 nucleotides are TGTGCCAGCGGCGTAGCGGCGGAGGGGTGGGAGACCCAGTACTTC. Translating it yields CASGVAAEGWETQYF. The full variable domain, with the rest looked up from reference TRBV28 and TRBJ2-5, is DVKVTQSSRYLVKRTGEKVFLECVQDMDHENMFWYRQDPGLGLRLIYFSYDVKMKEKGDIPEGYSVSREKKERFSLILESASTNQTSMYLCASGVAAEGWETQYFGPGTRLLVL.

V is TRBV5-1 and J is TRBJ2-7; the match to TRBD2 covers 8 bases. The ends lost 0 bases at V and 0 bases at J; junction bases unmatched: 11. CDR1 is SGHRS, CDR2 YFSETQ, per germline. The CDR3 has 18 residues. The CDR3 loop is CASSLGTSLYSSSYEQYF. For the CDR3, the DNA is TGCGCCAGCAGCTTGGGGACTAGCCTATATTCGAGCTCCTACGAGCAGTACTTC.

The chain carries TRBV28 and TRBJ1-2; the D is unclear. V lost 6 bases, J lost 3 bases, and 20 bases lay in between. CDR1 is MDHEN, CDR2 SYDVKM, per germline. The CDR3 extends over 16 amino acids. The CDR3 DNA is TGTGCCAGCAGACGACGGTCACAATACGAGGACTATGGCTACACCTTC. Amino acid sequence: CASRRRSQYEDYGYTF.

The chain links TRBV28 to TRBJ2-1; possible D gene TRBD1, 6 bases. The CDR3 is made up of 14 amino acids. Germline loops: CDR1 MDHEN, CDR2 SYDVKM. The V gene lost 6 bases and the J gene lost 9 bases, with 18 bases spanning the gap. CDR3: CASRGAGGFSEQFF. CDR3 in DNA: TGTGCCAGCAGGGGGGCTGGGGGTTTTAGTGAGCAGTTCTTC. The variable domain in full, with the rest retrieved from reference TRBV28 and TRBJ2-1, is DVKVTQSSRYLVKRTGEKVFLECVQDMDHENMFWYRQDPGLGLRLIYFSYDVKMKEKGDIPEGYSVSREKKERFSLILESASTNQTSMYLCASRGAGGFSEQFFGPGTRLTVL.

This clone was observed a single time. J is TRBJ2-3 and V is TRBV7-2, with D possibly matching TRBD2 (6 bases). V was pared by 6 bases and J by 4 bases, with 17 bases between. The CDR3 has 15 residues. Per the germline V gene, CDR1 is SGHTA and CDR2 is FQGNSA. In nucleotides, the CDR3 is TGTGCCAGCAGTTCGGGACTTATGGACCCAGATACGCAGTATTTT. This codes for CASSSGLMDPDTQYF. Based on the CDR3 plus reference TRBV7-2 and TRBJ2-3, the full variable domain is GAGVSQSPSNKVTEKGKDVELRCDPISGHTALYWYRQSLGQGLEFLIYFQGNSAPDKSGLPSDRFSAERTGGSVSTLTIQRTQQEDSAVYLCASSSGLMDPDTQYFGPGTRLTVL.